This T cell receptor beta chain emerged from a study of T cell responses to AZD1222 COVID-19 vaccine (dated by TCRdb to the early 2020s). About the study as a whole: A total of 230 to 250 trial participants underwent TCR sequencing, of whom approximately 200 had received two doses of AZD1222 and around 25 had received two doses of the MenACWY control vaccine. Trial participants were enrolled into age subgroups of 18-55, 56-69 and 70-plus years, which contained about 150, 27 and 61 TCR-sequenced participants, respectively. Study-level results and caveats: Nearly half of unique spike-specific TCRs reportedly recognized epitopes outside regions mutated in the B.1.351 and B.1.1.7 variants. The 56-69-year group was small, and its depth increase did not reach significance, likely because of low power. Spike-specific TCR breadth and depth rose significantly after two AZD1222 doses compared with day 0 and with MenACWY recipients. Participants were mostly white British and included more females than males, and it was suggested by the authors that clonal diversity may have been underestimated. Conclusions about previously exposed vaccinees were limited because only a handful of AZD1222 recipients were SARS-CoV-2 seropositive at baseline. No day 14 peak-response samples were available, so repertoires were characterized only after the peak T cell response. The vaccine-associated CD4 TCRs covered the entire spike protein, and the dominant responses fell in regions 160-218 and 743-854.

As concerns this clone: It lacks a known antigen. No qualities accompany the bases; no much larger clone lies one base away.

What this sample's time point label stands for: about 28 days (+/-7) after the second vaccine dose. AZD1222 recipients with second doses at about 4 weeks or about 12 weeks were pooled, because spike-specific TCR depth and breadth did not differ between schedules. Vaccinee samples came from UK trials COV001 and COV002, including a single-blind randomized controlled phase 2/3 trial of AZD1222 (ChAdOx1 nCoV-19) in healthy adults. For TCRbeta chain sequencing, PBMC samples were collected from trial participants at day 0 and at day 28 after the second dose. Including the terminal cysteine and phenylalanine, the CDR3 comprises 16 residues. The CDR3 DNA has 48 bases and is translated from base 1. V sheds 6 bases and J sheds 5 bases, leaving 19 bases between their ends. The germline V gene yields SNHLY for CDR1 and FYNNEI for CDR2. The CDR3 regions of human TCRbeta chains were analyzed by immunosequencing. In the authors' own workflow: TCRs in the repertoires were compared against a reference library of SARS-CoV-2-specific TCRs that had been generated with the MIRA antigen-specificity platform. Breadth was defined as the fraction of unique TCRs that were SARS-CoV-2-associated, and depth was defined as the fraction of total T cells that were SARS-CoV-2-associated. Using the MIRA data, each spike-specific TCR was assigned both to the spike region to which the TCR was reactive and to a CD4 or CD8 class. Log10-transformed breadth and depth values were compared by one-way ANOVA with Sidak's multiple comparisons tests. Sourced from immuneACCESS, this table was stored by TCRdb with only in-frame sequences that have V and J called. A share of the clones is absent; for the studies checked, an unresolved V gene accounts for under half, and the remainder has no known explanation. Clone size and V and J calls were adopted from that table, with D and trimming inferred from the DNA. Recorded for this sample are roughly 180,000 clones; roughly 92% of them occurred a single time. The top ten constitute around 3.7% of the sample.

Sequences were derived from peripheral blood, sampled 28 days after the second AZD1222 dose. The sequence links TRBV2 to TRBJ2-2; the D call is tentative, TRBD1 or TRBD2, as each matches 5 bases. The sequence was collected from an adult who received the AZD1222 COVID-19 vaccine. The nucleotide sequence is given as TGTGCCAGCAGGCAATCGGCGGCAGGGAGTACCGGGGAGCTGTTTTTT. Its translation reads: CASRQSAAGSTGELFF.